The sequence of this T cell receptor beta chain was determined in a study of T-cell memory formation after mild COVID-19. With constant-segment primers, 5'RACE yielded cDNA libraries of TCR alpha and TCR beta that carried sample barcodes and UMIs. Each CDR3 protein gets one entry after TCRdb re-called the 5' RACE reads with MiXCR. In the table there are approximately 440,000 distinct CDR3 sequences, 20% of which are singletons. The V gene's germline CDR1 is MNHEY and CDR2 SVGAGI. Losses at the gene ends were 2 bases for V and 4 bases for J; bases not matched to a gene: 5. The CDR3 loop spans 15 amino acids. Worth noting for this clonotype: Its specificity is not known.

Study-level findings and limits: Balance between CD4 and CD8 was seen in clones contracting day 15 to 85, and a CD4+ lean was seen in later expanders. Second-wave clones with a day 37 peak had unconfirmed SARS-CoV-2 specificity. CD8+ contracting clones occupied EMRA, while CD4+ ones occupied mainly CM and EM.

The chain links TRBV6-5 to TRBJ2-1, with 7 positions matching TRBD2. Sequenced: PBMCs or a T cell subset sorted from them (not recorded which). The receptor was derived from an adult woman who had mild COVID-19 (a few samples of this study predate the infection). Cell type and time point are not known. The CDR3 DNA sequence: TGTGCCAGCAGTTACGTGGCGGGAGTATACAATGAGCAGTTCTTC. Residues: CASSYVAGVYNEQFF.